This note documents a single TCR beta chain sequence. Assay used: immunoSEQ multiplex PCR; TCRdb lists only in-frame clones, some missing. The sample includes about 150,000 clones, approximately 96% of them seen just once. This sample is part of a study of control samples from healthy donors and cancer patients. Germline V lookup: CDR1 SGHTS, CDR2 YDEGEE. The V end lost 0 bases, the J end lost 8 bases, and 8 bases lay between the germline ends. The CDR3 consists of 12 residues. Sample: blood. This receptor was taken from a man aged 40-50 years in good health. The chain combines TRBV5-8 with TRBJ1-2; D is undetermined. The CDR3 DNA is TGTGCCAGCAGCTTGGGCTTGGGAGGCTACACCTTC. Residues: CASSLGLGGYTF.